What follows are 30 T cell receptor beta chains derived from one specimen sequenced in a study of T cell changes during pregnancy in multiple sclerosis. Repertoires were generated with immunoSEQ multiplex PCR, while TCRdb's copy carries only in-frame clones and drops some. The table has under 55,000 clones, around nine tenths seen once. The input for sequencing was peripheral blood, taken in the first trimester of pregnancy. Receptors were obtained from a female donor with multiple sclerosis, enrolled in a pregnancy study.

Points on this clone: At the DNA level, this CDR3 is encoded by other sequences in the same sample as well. CDR3 sequence: CASSLATAQETQYF. As DNA, the CDR3 is TGCGCCAGCAGCTTGGCGACAGCTCAAGAGACCCAGTACTTC. This rearrangement joins TRBV5-1 to TRBJ2-5; weak D call: TRBD1 (5 bases). Germline-derived CDR1 and CDR2 are SGHRS and YFSETQ. The CDR3 spans 14 residues. Trimming removed 0 bases at V and 2 bases at J, with 8 bases between.

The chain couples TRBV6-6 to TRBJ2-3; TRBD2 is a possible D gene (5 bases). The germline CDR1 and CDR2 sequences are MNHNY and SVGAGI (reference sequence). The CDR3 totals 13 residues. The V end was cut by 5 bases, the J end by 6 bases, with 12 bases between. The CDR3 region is CASSRGNGDTQYF. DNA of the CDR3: TGTGCCAGCAGTAGAGGGAACGGGGATACGCAGTATTTT.

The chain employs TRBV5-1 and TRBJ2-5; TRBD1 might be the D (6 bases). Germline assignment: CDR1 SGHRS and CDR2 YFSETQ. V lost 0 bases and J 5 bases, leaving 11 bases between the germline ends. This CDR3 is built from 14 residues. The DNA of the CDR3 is TGCGCCAGCAGCTTGGCCAGGACAGAGGAGACCCAGTACTTC. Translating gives CASSLARTEETQYF.

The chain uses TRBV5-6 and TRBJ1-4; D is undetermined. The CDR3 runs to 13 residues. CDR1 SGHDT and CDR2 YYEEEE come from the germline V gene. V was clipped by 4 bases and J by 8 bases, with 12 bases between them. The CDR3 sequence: CASSPVAEEKLFF. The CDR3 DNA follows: TGTGCCAGCAGCCCCGTGGCGGAGGAAAAACTGTTTTTT.

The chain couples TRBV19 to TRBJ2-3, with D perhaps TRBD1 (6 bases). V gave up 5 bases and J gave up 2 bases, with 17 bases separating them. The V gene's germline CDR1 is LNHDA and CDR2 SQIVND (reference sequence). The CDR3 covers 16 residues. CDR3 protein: CASSPRQDPLTDTQYF. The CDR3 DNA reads TGTGCCAGTAGTCCTCGACAGGACCCTCTCACAGATACGCAGTATTTT.

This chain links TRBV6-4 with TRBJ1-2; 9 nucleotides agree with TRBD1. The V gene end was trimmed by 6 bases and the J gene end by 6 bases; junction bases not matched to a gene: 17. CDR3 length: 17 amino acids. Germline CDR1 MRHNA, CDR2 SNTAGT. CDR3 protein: CASRPHLFSQGAHGYTF. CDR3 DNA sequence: TGTGCCAGCAGACCACATTTATTTTCACAGGGGGCACATGGCTACACCTTC.

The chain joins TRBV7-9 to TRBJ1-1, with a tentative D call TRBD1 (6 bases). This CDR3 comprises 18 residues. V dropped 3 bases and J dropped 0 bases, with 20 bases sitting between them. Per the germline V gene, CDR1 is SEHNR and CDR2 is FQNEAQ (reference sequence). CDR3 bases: TGTGCCAGCAGCTTTGGGGGGGCGCGAGGCGGTTTGAACACTGAAGCTTTCTTT. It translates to CASSFGGARGGLNTEAFF.

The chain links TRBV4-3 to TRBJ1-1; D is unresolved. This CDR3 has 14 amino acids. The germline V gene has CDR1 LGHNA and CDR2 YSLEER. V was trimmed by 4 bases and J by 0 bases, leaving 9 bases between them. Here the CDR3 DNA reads TGCGCCAGCAGCCCCGAATACATGAACACTGAAGCTTTCTTT. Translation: CASSPEYMNTEAFF.

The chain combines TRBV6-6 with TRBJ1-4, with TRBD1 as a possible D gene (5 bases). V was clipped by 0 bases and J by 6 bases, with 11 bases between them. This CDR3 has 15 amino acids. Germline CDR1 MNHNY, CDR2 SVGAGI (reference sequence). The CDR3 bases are TGTGCCAGCAGTTACTCGAATCAGGGTGATGAAAAACTGTTTTTT. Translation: CASSYSNQGDEKLFF.

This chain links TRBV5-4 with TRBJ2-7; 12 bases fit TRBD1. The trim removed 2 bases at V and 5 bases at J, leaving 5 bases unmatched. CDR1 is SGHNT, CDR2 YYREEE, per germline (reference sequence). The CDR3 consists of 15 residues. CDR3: CASSFPGTGGNEQYF. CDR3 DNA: TGTGCCAGCAGCTTTCCAGGGACAGGGGGCAACGAGCAGTACTTC.

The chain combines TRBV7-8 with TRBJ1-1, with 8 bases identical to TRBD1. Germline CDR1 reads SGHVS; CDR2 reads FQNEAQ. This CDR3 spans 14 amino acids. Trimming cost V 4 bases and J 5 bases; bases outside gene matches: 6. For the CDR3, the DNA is TGTGCCAGCAGCTCTTACAGGGGGAGTACTGAAGCTTTCTTT. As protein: CASSSYRGSTEAFF.

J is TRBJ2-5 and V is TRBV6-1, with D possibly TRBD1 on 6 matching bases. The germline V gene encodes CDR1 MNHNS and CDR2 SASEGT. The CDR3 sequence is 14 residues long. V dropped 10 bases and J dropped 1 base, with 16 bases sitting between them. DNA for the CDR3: TGTGCCACCCTAACACAGGGCGTCCAAGAGACCCAGTACTTC. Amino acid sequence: CATLTQGVQETQYF.

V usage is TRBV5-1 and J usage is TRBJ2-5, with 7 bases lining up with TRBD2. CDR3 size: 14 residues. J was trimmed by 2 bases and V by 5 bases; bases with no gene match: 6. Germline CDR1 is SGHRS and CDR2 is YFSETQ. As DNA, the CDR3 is TGCGCCAGCAGTGCCCTGGGGGGGCAAGAGACCCAGTACTTC. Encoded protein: CASSALGGQETQYF.

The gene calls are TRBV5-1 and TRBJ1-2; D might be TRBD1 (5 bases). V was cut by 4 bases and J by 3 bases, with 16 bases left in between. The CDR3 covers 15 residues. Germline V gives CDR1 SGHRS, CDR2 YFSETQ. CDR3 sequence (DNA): TGCGCCAGCAGCACGGGGACTCCGGGAGACTATGGCTACACCTTC. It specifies CASSTGTPGDYGYTF. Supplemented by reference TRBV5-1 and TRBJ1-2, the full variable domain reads KAGVTQTPRYLIKTRGQQVTLSCSPISGHRSVSWYQQTPGQGLQFLFEYFSETQRNKGNFPGRFSGRQFSNSRSEMNVSTLELGDSALYLCASSTGTPGDYGYTFGSGTRLTVV.

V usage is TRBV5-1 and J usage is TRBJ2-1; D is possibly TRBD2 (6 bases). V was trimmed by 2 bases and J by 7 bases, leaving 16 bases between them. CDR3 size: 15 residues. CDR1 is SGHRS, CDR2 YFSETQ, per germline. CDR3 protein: CASSFLASFGNEQFF. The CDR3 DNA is TGCGCCAGCAGCTTCCTAGCGTCCTTTGGGAATGAGCAGTTCTTC.

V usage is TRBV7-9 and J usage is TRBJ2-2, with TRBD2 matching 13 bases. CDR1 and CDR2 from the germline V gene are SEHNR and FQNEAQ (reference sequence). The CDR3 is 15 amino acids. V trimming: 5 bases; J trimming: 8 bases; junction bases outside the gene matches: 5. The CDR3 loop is CASSPPGLAGGELFF. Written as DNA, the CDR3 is TGTGCCAGCAGCCCTCCGGGACTAGCGGGGGGGGAGCTGTTTTTT. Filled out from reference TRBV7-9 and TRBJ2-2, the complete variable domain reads DTGVSQNPRHKITKRGQNVTFRCDPISEHNRLYWYRQTLGQGPEFLTYFQNEAQLEKSRLLSDRFSAERPKGSFSTLEIQRTEQGDSAMYLCASSPPGLAGGELFFGEGSRLTVL.

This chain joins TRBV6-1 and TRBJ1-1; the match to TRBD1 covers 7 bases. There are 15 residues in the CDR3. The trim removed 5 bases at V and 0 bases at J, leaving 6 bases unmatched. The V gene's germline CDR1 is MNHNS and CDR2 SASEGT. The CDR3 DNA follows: TGTGCCAGCAGTATGAGGACAGGATTGAACACTGAAGCTTTCTTT. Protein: CASSMRTGLNTEAFF.

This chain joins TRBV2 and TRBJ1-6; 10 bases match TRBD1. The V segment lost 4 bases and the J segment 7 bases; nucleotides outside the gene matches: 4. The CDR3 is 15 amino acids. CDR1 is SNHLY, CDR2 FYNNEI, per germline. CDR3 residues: CASSGETGGNSPLHF. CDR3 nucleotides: TGTGCCAGCAGTGGGGAGACAGGGGGCAATTCACCCCTCCACTTT. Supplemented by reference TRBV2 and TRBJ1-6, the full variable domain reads EPEVTQTPSHQVTQMGQEVILRCVPISNHLYFYWYRQILGQKVEFLVSFYNNEISEKSEIFDDQFSVERPDGSNFTLKIRSTKLEDSAMYFCASSGETGGNSPLHFGNGTRLTVT.

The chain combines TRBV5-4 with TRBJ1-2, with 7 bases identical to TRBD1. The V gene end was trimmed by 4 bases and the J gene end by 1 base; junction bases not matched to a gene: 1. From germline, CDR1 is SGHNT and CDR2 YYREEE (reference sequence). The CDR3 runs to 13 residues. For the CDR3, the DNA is TGTGCCAGCAGCCGGGACAGTAACTATGGCTACACCTTC. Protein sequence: CASSRDSNYGYTF.

The CDR3 DNA is TGCAGCGCCTACGGTGGGGCTGGGGGGTACAATGAGCAGTTCTTC. It yields the protein CSAYGGAGGYNEQFF. The genes are TRBV29-1 and TRBJ2-1; the D gene is possibly TRBD2 (6 bases). The CDR3 consists of 15 residues. Trimming removed 7 bases from V and 4 bases from J, with 20 bases in between. CDR1 SQVTM and CDR2 ANQGSEA come from the germline V gene.

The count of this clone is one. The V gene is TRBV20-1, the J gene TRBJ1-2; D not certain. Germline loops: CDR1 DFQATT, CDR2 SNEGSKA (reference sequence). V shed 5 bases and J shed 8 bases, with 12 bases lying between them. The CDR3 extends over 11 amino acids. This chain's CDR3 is CSAPRVGGYTF. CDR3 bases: TGCAGTGCTCCCCGGGTAGGAGGCTACACCTTC.

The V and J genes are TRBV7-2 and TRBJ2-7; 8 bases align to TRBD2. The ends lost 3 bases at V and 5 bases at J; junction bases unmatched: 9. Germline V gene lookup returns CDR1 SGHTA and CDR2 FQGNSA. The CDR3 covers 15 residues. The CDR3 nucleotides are TGTGCCAGCAGCTTCCCCGAGCGGGGGACCAACGAGCAGTACTTC. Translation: CASSFPERGTNEQYF.

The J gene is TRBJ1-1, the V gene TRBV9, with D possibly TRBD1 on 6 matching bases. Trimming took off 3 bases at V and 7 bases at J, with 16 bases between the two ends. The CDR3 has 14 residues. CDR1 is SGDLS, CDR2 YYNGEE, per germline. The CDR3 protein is CASSGADRPVEAFF. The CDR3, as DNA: TGTGCCAGCAGCGGGGCAGACAGGCCGGTTGAAGCTTTCTTT. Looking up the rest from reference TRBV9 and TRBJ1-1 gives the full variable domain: DSGVTQTPKHLITATGQRVTLRCSPRSGDLSVYWYQQSLDQGLQFLIQYYNGEERAKGNILERFSAQQFPDLHSELNLSSLELGDSALYFCASSGADRPVEAFFGQGTRLTVV.

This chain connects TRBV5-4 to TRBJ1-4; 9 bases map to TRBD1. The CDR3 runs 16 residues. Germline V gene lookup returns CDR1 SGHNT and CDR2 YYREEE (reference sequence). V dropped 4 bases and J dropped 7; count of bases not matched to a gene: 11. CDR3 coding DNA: TGTGCCAGCAGCAGAGGGAGCGGACAGGGGATTGAAAAACTGTTTTTT. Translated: CASSRGSGQGIEKLFF.

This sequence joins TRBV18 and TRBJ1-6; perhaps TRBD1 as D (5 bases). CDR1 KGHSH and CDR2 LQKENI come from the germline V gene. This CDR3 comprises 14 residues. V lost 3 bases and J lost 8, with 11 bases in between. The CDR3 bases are TGTGCCAGCTCACCCGGGGGGGTCGATTCACCCCTCCACTTT. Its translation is CASSPGGVDSPLHF.

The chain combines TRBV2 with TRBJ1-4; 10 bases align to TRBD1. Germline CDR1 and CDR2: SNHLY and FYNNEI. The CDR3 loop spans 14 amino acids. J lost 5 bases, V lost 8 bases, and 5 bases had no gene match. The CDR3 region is CASERDRGNEKLFF. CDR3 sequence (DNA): TGTGCCAGCGAGAGGGACAGGGGAAATGAAAAACTGTTTTTT.

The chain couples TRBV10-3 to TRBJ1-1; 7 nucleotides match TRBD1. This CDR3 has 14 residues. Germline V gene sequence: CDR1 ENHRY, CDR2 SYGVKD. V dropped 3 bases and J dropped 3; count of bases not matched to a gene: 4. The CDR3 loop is CAISERGQDTEAFF. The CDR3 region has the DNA TGTGCCATCAGTGAAAGGGGGCAGGACACTGAAGCTTTCTTT.

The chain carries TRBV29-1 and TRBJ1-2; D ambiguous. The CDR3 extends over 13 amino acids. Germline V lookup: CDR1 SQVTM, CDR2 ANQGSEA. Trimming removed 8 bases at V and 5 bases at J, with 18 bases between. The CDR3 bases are TGCAGCAGTGAGTTGGAGGGCGGGTATGGCTACACCTTC. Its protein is CSSELEGGYGYTF.

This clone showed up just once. CDR3 nucleotides: TGTGCCAGCAGCTTATTGGGAGAGCGCCTCTACGAGCAGTACTTC. Its protein is CASSLLGERLYEQYF. V and J are TRBV7-2 and TRBJ2-7, with D possibly TRBD2 on 5 matching bases. Germline V CDR1 and CDR2: SGHTA, FQGNSA. V was cut by 2 bases and J by 3 bases, with 14 bases left in between. This CDR3 region has 15 residues.

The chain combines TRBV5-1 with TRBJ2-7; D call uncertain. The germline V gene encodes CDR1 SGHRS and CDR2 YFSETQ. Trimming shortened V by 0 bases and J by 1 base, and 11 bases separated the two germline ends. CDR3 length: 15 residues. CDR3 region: CASSLEMRRSYEQYF. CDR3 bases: TGCGCCAGCAGCTTGGAAATGCGCAGGTCCTACGAGCAGTACTTC. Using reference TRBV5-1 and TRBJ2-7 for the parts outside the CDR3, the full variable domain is KAGVTQTPRYLIKTRGQQVTLSCSPISGHRSVSWYQQTPGQGLQFLFEYFSETQRNKGNFPGRFSGRQFSNSRSEMNVSTLELGDSALYLCASSLEMRRSYEQYFGPGTRLTVT.